Following are 28 T cell receptor beta chains from one sample sequenced in a study of T-cell reconstitution after alpha-beta-depleted transplantation in children. TCRbeta library preparation incorporated unique molecular identifiers. One entry per CDR3 protein, called by TCRdb with MiXCR from the PCR reads. The data show a few hundred thousand distinct CDR3 sequences, roughly two fifths seen once. The sample was PBMCs, taken before TCRalphabeta/CD19-depleted stem cell transplant. Every receptor here comes from a girl aged 2-10 years with aplastic anemia, due to receive a stem cell transplant.

Concerning this clonotype: At one end, the junction sequence differs from germline, possibly due to a read error. The chain combines TRBV12-3 or TRBV12-4 with TRBJ1-2; D unresolved. This CDR3 is built from 11 residues. Here the CDR3 DNA reads TGTGCCAGCAGCCAAGGTTATGGCGACACCTTC. Amino acid sequence: CASSQGYGDTF.

In its sample, this clonotype was seen a few times. The chain combines TRBV11-1 with TRBJ2-7; perhaps D is TRBD1 or TRBD2 (5 bases each). CDR3 length: 18 residues. The V and J ends lost 5 bases and 4 bases respectively, with 27 bases between them. CDR1 is SGHAT, CDR2 FQDESV, per germline (reference sequence). CDR3 in DNA: TGTGCCAGCAGCGGTGAACCGGGACGCAGGGAACAAGGTTACGAGCAGTACTTC. Translated: CASSGEPGRREQGYEQYF.

The chain recombines TRBV10-3 with TRBJ2-5, with TRBD2 as a possible D gene (7 bases). The length of the CDR3 is 13 residues. CDR1 is ENHRY and CDR2 is SYGVKD in the germline V gene. Between the trimmed V and J ends, which lost 10 bases and 0 bases, there was a span of 12 bases. DNA for the CDR3: TGTGCCACGACGGGGGGCTACCAAGAGACCCAGTACTTC. Amino acids: CATTGGYQETQYF.

The sample holds a few counts of this clonotype. The chain links TRBV29-1 to TRBJ2-1; 10 positions match TRBD2. Germline-derived CDR1 and CDR2 are SQVTM and ANQGSEA. This CDR3 region has 16 residues. J gave up 9 bases and V 6 bases, and 17 bases lay outside the gene matches. CDR3 in amino acids: CSVGSMGLALGSEQFF. The DNA of the CDR3 is TGCAGCGTGGGATCAATGGGACTAGCGCTCGGGAGTGAGCAGTTCTTC.

This clonotype appeared a few times. This chain connects TRBV7-8 to TRBJ2-7; 9 nucleotides agree with TRBD2. This CDR3 spans 16 amino acids. The germline gives CDR1 SGHVS, CDR2 FQNEAQ. V lost 1 base and J lost 4; bases outside the gene matches: 8. CDR3 nucleotide sequence: TGTGCCAGCAGCTTAGGTCAGCGGGAGGCAAATTACGAGCAGTACTTC. It translates to CASSLGQREANYEQYF.

J is TRBJ2-7 and V is TRBV4-1, with 8 bases lining up with TRBD2. The CDR3 is made up of 17 amino acids. Germline lookup yields CDR1 MGHRA and CDR2 YSYEKL. V trimming: 0 bases; J trimming: 7 bases; junction bases outside the gene matches: 14. CDR3 loop: CASSQEPAGGFGGEQYF. DNA of the CDR3: TGCGCCAGCAGCCAAGAACCGGCGGGAGGCTTCGGAGGAGAGCAGTACTTC.

The rearrangement uses TRBV6-1 and TRBJ1-1, with D unresolved. The ends were cut back, 7 bases at V and 5 bases at J, with 11 bases in the middle. The CDR3 is 12 amino acids. The V gene's germline CDR1 is MNHNS and CDR2 SASEGT. The CDR3 sequence: CASKTPRTEAFF. In DNA form, the CDR3 reads TGTGCCAGCAAAACCCCGAGAACTGAAGCTTTCTTT.

This chain connects TRBV2 to TRBJ2-3; the D gene is possibly TRBD2 (6 bases). V lost 8 bases to trimming and J lost 2 bases, with 11 bases between them. The CDR3 runs to 13 residues. Germline loops: CDR1 SNHLY, CDR2 FYNNEI. The CDR3 spells CASLREITDTQYF. In nucleotides, the CDR3 is TGTGCCAGCCTCCGGGAGATCACAGATACGCAGTATTTT.

This clonotype has just a few counts. This sequence joins TRBV20-1 and TRBJ1-5; TRBD1 aligns across 8 bases. In germline, CDR1 is DFQATT, CDR2 SNEGSKA (reference sequence). CDR3 length: 18 residues. V lost 3 bases, J lost 3 bases, and 16 bases stayed unmatched. The DNA for the CDR3 is TGCAGTGCTAGCCCTACCGGGGCAGGGGGCTTAATCAATCAGCCCCAGCATTTT. It codes for CSASPTGAGGLINQPQHF.

The V call is TRBV6-5, the J call TRBJ1-5; no firm D call. CDR1 and CDR2 from the germline V gene are MNHEY and SVGAGI. With 2 bases removed from V and 4 bases from J, the gap between germline ends came to 12 bases. The CDR3 loop spans 15 amino acids. For the CDR3, the DNA is TGTGCCAGCAGTTACCTAGGCCAAAGGAATCAGCCCCAGCATTTT. This sequence encodes CASSYLGQRNQPQHF.

This clonotype was observed a few times. J is TRBJ2-5 and V is TRBV15; D unresolved. This CDR3 region has 13 residues. Germline CDR1 and CDR2: LNHNV and YYDKDF (reference sequence). Trimming removed 0 bases at V and 3 bases at J, with 5 bases between. The CDR3 reads CATSRDGKETQYF. The CDR3 DNA reads TGTGCCACCAGCAGAGACGGCAAAGAGACCCAGTACTTC.

This rearrangement joins TRBV4-1 to TRBJ2-7; D perhaps matches TRBD1 (5 bases). V gave up 1 base and J gave up 7 bases, with 11 bases separating them. The CDR3 runs to 13 residues. Germline V CDR1 and CDR2: MGHRA, YSYEKL. CDR3 protein: CASSQVGQAEQYF. The CDR3 bases are TGCGCCAGCAGCCAAGTGGGGCAGGCTGAGCAGTACTTC.

This clonotype showed up many times. The chain employs TRBV9 and TRBJ1-5; D possibly corresponds to TRBD1 (6 bases). This CDR3 is 15 amino acids long. V was shortened by 0 bases and J by 1 base, with 8 bases between the two germline ends. Germline V gene sequence: CDR1 SGDLS, CDR2 YYNGEE. The CDR3 coding sequence is TGTGCCAGCAGCGTAGAGGGGGAAAGCAATCAGCCCCAGCATTTT. Its protein product is CASSVEGESNQPQHF.

The rearrangement links TRBV20-1 to TRBJ1-2; D is ambiguous. In germline, CDR1 is DFQATT, CDR2 SNEGSKA (reference sequence). The CDR3 extends over 12 amino acids. V lost 4 bases and J 5 bases, leaving 11 bases between the germline ends. CDR3 nucleotide sequence: TGCAGTGCTATAGACACGGTATATGGCTACACCTTC. This sequence encodes CSAIDTVYGYTF.

This clonotype was observed many times. The V call is TRBV7-2, the J call TRBJ2-5, with D possibly TRBD1 on 6 matching bases. Deletions cut 3 bases from V and 3 bases from J, with 14 bases between. Germline values: CDR1 SGHTA, CDR2 FQGNSA. The length of the CDR3 is 15 residues. As DNA, the CDR3 is TGTGCCAGCAGCTTCACCGGGACACCCAAAGAGACCCAGTACTTC. It encodes CASSFTGTPKETQYF.

This clonotype was observed at least ten times. The V and J genes are TRBV7-2 and TRBJ2-7; D is ambiguous. Germline CDR1 reads SGHTA; CDR2 reads FQGNSA. This CDR3 spans 15 amino acids. Trimming removed 5 bases from V and 2 bases from J, with 16 bases in between. The chain's CDR3 is CASSQDPLITYEQYF. The CDR3 DNA is TGTGCCAGCAGCCAGGATCCCTTAATAACCTACGAGCAGTACTTC.

The rearrangement uses TRBV5-1 and TRBJ2-3; 11 bases are a match to TRBD1. This CDR3 is 14 amino acids long. J gave up 4 bases and V 7 bases, and 5 bases lay outside the gene matches. CDR1 SGHRS and CDR2 YFSETQ come from the germline V gene. The CDR3 DNA sequence: TGCGCCAGCGTACCGGGACAGGGGGCAGATACGCAGTATTTT. It codes for CASVPGQGADTQYF.

V gene TRBV27 combines with J gene TRBJ2-7; TRBD2 matches 11 bases. Germline V gene data show CDR1 as MNHEY and CDR2 as SMNVEV (reference sequence). Unmatched junction bases numbered 14, after V lost 2 bases and J lost 2 bases. There are 19 residues in the CDR3. CDR3 nucleotides: TGTGCCAGCAGTTTACTGGGGCTAGCGGGAGGCCGAGCGGCCTACGAGCAGTACTTC. This codes for CASSLLGLAGGRAAYEQYF.

The chain couples TRBV28 to TRBJ2-7, with a possible D match to TRBD2 (5 bases). Between the trimmed V and J ends, which lost 5 bases and 7 bases, there was a span of 15 bases. From germline, CDR1 is MDHEN and CDR2 SYDVKM. CDR3 length: 13 amino acids. The CDR3 is CASSADGVKEQYF. Here the CDR3 DNA reads TGTGCCAGCAGTGCGGACGGGGTGAAAGAGCAGTACTTC.

The chain links TRBV20-1 to TRBJ2-3, with 9 bases fitting TRBD2. V gave up 4 bases and J gave up 6 bases; unmatched junction bases: 11. CDR1 DFQATT and CDR2 SNEGSKA come from the germline V gene (reference sequence). The CDR3 is 15 residues long. This CDR3 reads CSAMGLAFGVDTQYF. CDR3 DNA: TGCAGTGCTATGGGACTAGCTTTTGGGGTGGATACGCAGTATTTT.

This clonotype was seen ten or more times. One end of the junction fails to match germline, which may point to a read error. The gene calls are TRBV6-2 or TRBV6-3 and TRBJ2-1, with unresolved D. The germline gives CDR1 MNHEY, CDR2 SVGEGT. The CDR3 sequence is 15 residues long. Here the CDR3 reads CASSYERLSSNEQFF. CDR3 sequence (DNA): TGTGCCAGCAGTTACGAACGCCTCTCCTCCAATGAGCAGTTCTTC.

V gene TRBV11-2 combines with J gene TRBJ2-2; 9 bases are a match to TRBD2. After removal of 2 bases from V and 2 bases from J, the junction contained 3 bases not matched to a gene. The CDR3 runs 16 residues. Germline V gene lookup returns CDR1 SGHAT and CDR2 FQNNGV. This chain's CDR3 is CASSLLAGSNTGELFF. In DNA, the CDR3 is TGTGCCAGCAGCTTACTAGCGGGAAGTAACACCGGGGAGCTGTTTTTT.

This clonotype was counted many times. V is TRBV12-3 or TRBV12-4 and J is TRBJ1-1; D not certain. V lost 3 bases and J 2 bases, leaving 10 bases between the germline ends. The CDR3 totals 14 residues. The DNA of the CDR3 is TGTGCCAGCAGTTTTATAGATAACAACACTGAAGCTTTCTTT. This sequence encodes CASSFIDNNTEAFF.

This clonotype was seen a single time. This sequence joins TRBV5-1 and TRBJ2-3, with 7 bases matching TRBD1. Germline CDR1 SGHRS, CDR2 YFSETQ. Trimming cost V 0 bases and J 4 bases; bases outside gene matches: 8. The CDR3 contains 16 residues. CDR3 nucleotide sequence: TGCGCCAGCAGCTTGGACGGACAGGCCACGGCAGATACGCAGTATTTT. Translated: CASSLDGQATADTQYF.

This clonotype was counted a few times. This chain connects TRBV10-3 to TRBJ2-1, with D perhaps given as TRBD1 or TRBD2 (6 bases each). In germline, CDR1 is ENHRY, CDR2 SYGVKD. This CDR3 comprises 16 residues. Trimming removed 0 bases from V and 6 bases from J, with 15 bases in between. The CDR3 DNA reads as TGTGCCATCAGTGAGTCGACTCGAGGGGGGCCCAATGAGCAGTTCTTC. It codes for CAISESTRGGPNEQFF.

This clonotype was seen at least ten times. The V gene is TRBV20-1, the J gene TRBJ2-7; D may be TRBD1 or TRBD2 (6 bases each). V gave up 6 bases and J gave up 2 bases, with 17 bases separating them. CDR1 DFQATT and CDR2 SNEGSKA come from the germline V gene (reference sequence). The CDR3 is 14 residues long. CDR3 amino acids: CSAQAGRGTYEQYF. In DNA form, the CDR3 reads TGCAGTGCCCAAGCGGGCAGGGGAACCTACGAGCAGTACTTC.

The V gene is TRBV28, the J gene TRBJ2-7; 7 positions match TRBD1. This CDR3 contains 13 residues. After removal of 5 bases from V and 3 bases from J, the junction contained 4 bases not matched to a gene. Per germline, CDR1 MDHEN and CDR2 SYDVKM. In DNA form, the CDR3 reads TGTGCCAGCAGTGGTGGACAGGACTACGAGCAGTACTTC. Encoded protein: CASSGGQDYEQYF.

This clonotype appeared a few times. The V and J genes are TRBV15 and TRBJ2-3, with D hard to call. Germline CDR1 is LNHNV and CDR2 is YYDKDF (reference sequence). V was cut by 3 bases and J by 4 bases, with 8 bases left in between. The CDR3 has 13 residues. The CDR3 DNA sequence: TGTGCCACCAGCAGTCCTCCCGCAGATACGCAGTATTTT. Its protein product is CATSSPPADTQYF.